This T cell receptor beta chain was sequenced during a study of radiation and T cells in renal cell carcinoma (dated by TCRdb to about 2020). About the full investigation: A total of 50 to 60 samples underwent TCR beta sequencing, made up of about 26 tumors and about 27 peripheral blood samples. The final blood draw was performed at 4 weeks after radiation, at the same time as nephrectomy. Across all 55 or so samples, under 5,000,000 unique CDR3 nucleotide sequences, encoding approximately 2.5 million unique CDR3 amino acid sequences, were identified.

Overall study outcomes, separate from this receptor: Dynamics of the blood repertoire were not tracked past 4 weeks after treatment. Effects of radiation dose or scheduling on the TCR repertoire could not be addressed with the single-armed trial design. Because pretreatment tumor biopsies were not available, the baseline intratumoral presence of clonotypes could not be determined. An increase in top tumor clonotypes in blood was observed from baseline to 2 weeks post-radiation, followed by contraction by 4 weeks, which was taken to suggest transient expansion of tumor-resident clones.

Note on this clone: Its antigen has not been determined. There are no base qualities to consult, and no much larger clone falls within one base.

According to the study, the label for this sample's time point signals: blood 4 weeks post-SBRT, at nephrectomy. In the paper's terms, the treatment or condition label means: 15 Gy SBRT to primary tumor, nephrectomy 4 weeks later. The samples were obtained from a clinical trial, where primary renal cell carcinomas were treated with 15 Gy stereotactic body radiation therapy and then removed by nephrectomy 4 weeks afterward. To follow tumor-enriched clonotypes, peripheral blood was collected serially from radiation-treated patients at baseline and again at 2 weeks and 4 weeks after SBRT. All patients had renal cell carcinoma with clear cell pathology. Genomic DNA for TCR sequencing was prepared using the QIAamp DNA Blood Mini Kit (Qiagen). The analyses included just those samples that passed every quality control check. TCR beta libraries were generated from genomic DNA with the immunoSEQ kit, following the manufacturer's recommendations. Library preparation used a first multiplex PCR with proprietary primers, then a second PCR adding unique barcodes, with bead cleanups after each round. A positive control reaction and a negative control reaction, both provided in the kit, were run with every batch of samples. The final libraries underwent checking on an Agilent 4200 TapeStation D1000 ScreenTape, volumetric pooling, and quantification by qPCR. An Illumina NextSeq500 fitted with a MidOutput 150-cycle cartridge performed the sequencing, running 156 Read1 cycles and 15 Index1 cycles with the kit's custom primers. The pooled library was loaded at around 1.1 pM with around 20% PhiX control spiked in. Per the authors' processing: Vendor-processed data were analyzed in R, with a clonotype defined as all T cells sharing the same CDR3 nucleotide sequence. For clone abundance analyses, frequencies were normalized to the 10,000 most abundant clones in each sample. Public T cell clones, which averaged fewer than five per sample, were removed prior to analysis. An abundance difference of at least 32-fold between compartments was the criterion for calling clonotypes tumor-enriched or baseline blood-enriched. A beta-binomial differential abundance model was applied to find clonotypes that expanded or contracted between blood time points. Tumor-blood repertoire similarity was measured with the Baroni-Urbani and Buser coefficient, and group comparisons used two-tailed Wilcoxon tests in R. TCRdb stores this immuneACCESS table with in-frame sequences only. Part of the clones is absent; in the studies checked, under half of the shortfall reflects unresolved V genes, and no reason is known for the rest. The D gene and trimming were derived from the DNA, and the V and J assignments and clone size from that table. The sample has 130,000 to 150,000 clones on record, 75% to 90% of them singletons. The ten largest account for around a sixth of the sample.

From the germline V gene, CDR1 is SGHRS and CDR2 is YFSETQ. The CDR3 runs 13 residues from the cysteine to the phenylalanine. Only the CDR3 part of the read is kept: 39 bases, read in frame from the first base. Deletion took 1 base off V and 2 bases off J, with a span of 7 bases between the germline ends. This sequence uses TRBV5-1 and TRBJ2-7; the D gene is perhaps TRBD2, from 6 matching bases. The TCR was taken from a woman between 45 and 60 years old with renal cell carcinoma. This specimen was blood, taken from a patient whose treatment included radiotherapy and nephrectomy. The DNA sequence reads TGCGCCAGCAGCTTGTCGGGGGCCTACGAGCAGTACTTC. Its protein is CASSLSGAYEQYF.